A single sample is the source of the 26 T cell receptor beta chains below, sequenced in a study of blood T cell repertoires in COVID-19. Libraries were prepared by immunoSEQ multiplex PCR; TCRdb keeps only in-frame clonotypes and omits some of them. The table lists 80,000 to 130,000 clones, 80% to 95% of them singletons. What was sequenced was peripheral blood. The receptors were sampled from a man in his 60s with acute or convalescent COVID-19.

This chain joins TRBV2 and TRBJ1-5; 8 nucleotides agree with TRBD1. The CDR3 loop spans 15 amino acids. The germline V gene has CDR1 SNHLY and CDR2 FYNNEI. With 8 bases clipped from V and 1 base from J, the junction kept 7 bases outside the gene matches. The CDR3 reads CASQGAGRSNQPQHF. CDR3 in DNA: TGTGCCAGCCAGGGGGCAGGCCGGAGCAATCAGCCCCAGCATTTT.

The CDR3 is CASSPSRELRQNSPLHF. The CDR3 DNA follows: TGTGCCAGTAGTCCGTCCCGTGAGTTGAGGCAGAATTCACCCCTCCACTTT. This chain links TRBV19 with TRBJ1-6; D is undetermined. The germline V gene encodes CDR1 LNHDA and CDR2 SQIVND (reference sequence). Between the trimmed V and J ends, which lost 5 bases and 7 bases, there was a span of 21 bases. The CDR3 runs 17 residues. Full variable domain (rest looked up from reference TRBV19 and TRBJ1-6): DGGITQSPKYLFRKEGQNVTLSCEQNLNHDAMYWYRQDPGQGLRLIYYSQIVNDFQKGDIAEGYSVSREKKESFPLTVTSAQKNPTAFYLCASSPSRELRQNSPLHFGNGTRLTVT.

The chain recombines TRBV5-4 with TRBJ1-1, with a possible D match to TRBD1 (5 bases). Germline V gene lookup returns CDR1 SGHNT and CDR2 YYREEE (reference sequence). V was shortened by 4 bases and J by 4 bases, with 11 bases between the two germline ends. The CDR3 covers 13 residues. The CDR3 DNA reads TGTGCCAGCAGCCGGGACTCGGCCACTGAAGCTTTCTTT. Residues: CASSRDSATEAFF.

In this sample, this clone turned up once. The CDR3 DNA sequence: TGTGCCAGCAGCTTAACGGGACTAGCGGTCGTTCGGGGGGTCGAGCAGTACTTC. It specifies CASSLTGLAVVRGVEQYF. The chain joins TRBV7-2 to TRBJ2-7; TRBD2 aligns across 11 bases. The CDR3 is made up of 18 amino acids. The J segment lost 6 bases and the V segment lost 2 bases, leaving 15 bases of the junction unmatched. Per the germline V gene, CDR1 is SGHTA and CDR2 is FQGNSA. The full variable domain, with the rest looked up from reference TRBV7-2 and TRBJ2-7, is GAGVSQSPSNKVTEKGKDVELRCDPISGHTALYWYRQSLGQGLEFLIYFQGNSAPDKSGLPSDRFSAERTGGSVSTLTIQRTQQEDSAVYLCASSLTGLAVVRGVEQYFGPGTRLTVT.

The rearrangement joins TRBV30 to TRBJ1-3, with 8 nucleotides matching TRBD1. This CDR3 is built from 15 residues. CDR1 and CDR2 (germline): GTSNPN, SVGIG (reference sequence). Trimming cost V 2 bases and J 0 bases; bases outside gene matches: 3. This chain's CDR3 is CAWSPGGHSGNTIYF. In DNA, the CDR3 is TGTGCCTGGAGTCCAGGGGGCCACTCTGGAAACACCATATATTTT. The whole variable domain, filled in from reference TRBV30 and TRBJ1-3, reads SQTIHQWPATLVQPVGSPLSLECTVEGTSNPNLYWYRQAAGRGLQLLFYSVGIGQISSEVPQNLSASRPQDRQFILSSKKLLLSDSGFYLCAWSPGGHSGNTIYFGEGSWLTVV.

The chain uses TRBV5-6 and TRBJ2-2, with D possibly TRBD2 on 5 matching bases. V was trimmed by 0 bases and J by 1 base, leaving 13 bases between them. Germline loops: CDR1 SGHDT, CDR2 YYEEEE. The CDR3 covers 17 residues. CDR3 sequence reads: CASSLVALAVNTGELFF. As DNA, the CDR3 is TGTGCCAGCAGCTTGGTGGCCCTAGCAGTGAACACCGGGGAGCTGTTTTTT.

CDR3 amino acids: CAWSVRYPYYF. The DNA of the CDR3 is TGTGCCTGGAGTGTACGCTACCCCTACTACTTC. The chain recombines TRBV30 with TRBJ2-7; D unresolved. V was cut by 0 bases and J by 13 bases, with 13 bases left in between. Germline lookup yields CDR1 GTSNPN and CDR2 SVGIG (reference sequence). The CDR3 is made up of 11 amino acids. The full variable domain, its missing parts supplied by reference TRBV30 and TRBJ2-7, is SQTIHQWPATLVQPVGSPLSLECTVEGTSNPNLYWYRQAAGRGLQLLFYSVGIGQISSEVPQNLSASRPQDRQFILSSKKLLLSDSGFYLCAWSVRYPYYFGPGTRLTVT.

CDR3 region: CASSRSGRAVDTQYF. The CDR3 DNA is TGTGCCAGCAGTCGTAGCGGGAGGGCCGTAGATACGCAGTATTTT. This sequence joins TRBV5-6 and TRBJ2-3; 11 bases match TRBD2. Per the germline V gene, CDR1 is SGHDT and CDR2 is YYEEEE. Trimming removed 5 bases from V and 5 bases from J; junction bases left unmatched: 7. This CDR3 has 15 residues.

The chain couples TRBV19 to TRBJ2-1; 14 bases map to TRBD2. The CDR3 loop spans 14 amino acids. V was pared by 5 bases and J by 15 bases, with 9 bases of the junction left unmatched. Germline-derived CDR1 and CDR2 are LNHDA and SQIVND (reference sequence). DNA for the CDR3: TGTGCCAGTAGTTCTGGGACTAGCGGGAGAAGGTCGTTCTTC. It codes for CASSSGTSGRRSFF.

The chain is built from TRBV3-1 (or the pseudogene TRBV3-2) and TRBJ1-2; possibly TRBD1 for D (5 bases). CDR3 length: 14 residues. Trimming removed 4 bases from V and 7 bases from J, with 16 bases in between. Germline lookup yields CDR1 LGHDT and CDR2 YNNKEL (reference sequence). The CDR3 region has the DNA TGTGCCAGCAGCCTCGAGGATAGGGGTGGTGGCTACACCTTC. Its protein product is CASSLEDRGGGYTF.

This sequence joins TRBV19 and TRBJ2-5, with TRBD1 matching over 7 bases. This CDR3 spans 13 amino acids. CDR1 and CDR2 from the germline V gene are LNHDA and SQIVND (reference sequence). J lost 0 bases, V lost 9 bases, and 4 bases had no gene match. CDR3 protein: CASQGGNQETQYF. In DNA, the CDR3 is TGTGCCAGCCAAGGGGGCAACCAAGAGACCCAGTACTTC.

The chain combines TRBV14 with TRBJ2-2, with 8 bases matching TRBD1. Germline V gives CDR1 SGHDN, CDR2 FVKESK. V lost 5 bases to trimming and J lost 4 bases; unmatched junction nucleotides: 9. The CDR3 has 16 amino acids. The CDR3 sequence: CASSGQGAVFTGELFF. The CDR3 DNA reads as TGTGCCAGCAGCGGGCAGGGGGCGGTTTTCACCGGGGAGCTGTTTTTT.

V and J are TRBV19 and TRBJ2-1, with 9 bases fitting TRBD1. Trimming at V came to 4 bases and at J to 8 bases, leaving 3 bases not matched to a gene. Germline V gives CDR1 LNHDA, CDR2 SQIVND (reference sequence). This CDR3 is 13 amino acids long. CDR3 coding DNA: TGTGCCAGTAGTAACAGGGGGCTCGATGAGCAGTTCTTC. Translated: CASSNRGLDEQFF.

In its sample, this clone was seen once. The gene calls are TRBV20-1 and TRBJ1-6, with TRBD1 identical over 9 bases. The trim removed 6 bases at V and 7 bases at J, leaving 10 bases unmatched. CDR1 and CDR2 (germline): DFQATT, SNEGSKA (reference sequence). The CDR3 is made up of 15 amino acids. The CDR3, as DNA: TGCAGTGCAAGTACAGGGGGCTTGGGGAATTCACCCCTCCACTTT. Encoded protein: CSASTGGLGNSPLHF.

This chain connects TRBV24-1 to TRBJ2-2, with TRBD1 identical over 10 bases. Trimming at V came to 9 bases and at J to 5 bases, leaving 5 bases not matched to a gene. The germline V gene encodes CDR1 KGHDR and CDR2 SFDVKD. The CDR3 is 14 amino acids. The DNA of the CDR3 is TGTGCCACCCGGACAGGGGGGGATACCGGGGAGCTGTTTTTT. As protein: CATRTGGDTGELFF.

This sequence joins TRBV5-1 and TRBJ1-3; possible D gene TRBD1, 6 bases. The CDR3 is 15 amino acids. The germline V gene has CDR1 SGHRS and CDR2 YFSETQ. V was cut by 7 bases and J by 0 bases, with 14 bases left in between. In DNA form, the CDR3 reads TGCGCCAGCCGGCCTCAGGGGAACTCTGGAAACACCATATATTTT. Amino acids: CASRPQGNSGNTIYF.

This rearrangement joins TRBV6-5 to TRBJ1-2; D may be TRBD1 (5 bases). Germline V gene lookup returns CDR1 MNHEY and CDR2 SVGAGI. This CDR3 comprises 12 residues. Trimming pared 7 bases from V and 5 bases from J, leaving 11 bases between. In DNA form, the CDR3 reads TGTGCCAGCACCAACCAGGGATATGGCTACACCTTC. Translated, it gives CASTNQGYGYTF.

This sequence joins TRBV30 and TRBJ1-1; D gene ambiguous. Germline CDR1 reads GTSNPN; CDR2 reads SVGIG (reference sequence). The CDR3 is 12 amino acids. Trimming cost V 0 bases and J 11 bases, with 13 bases left between them. The CDR3 region is CAWSVGAGPAFF. As DNA, the CDR3 is TGTGCCTGGAGTGTAGGAGCTGGTCCGGCTTTCTTT.

J is TRBJ2-3 and V is TRBV24-1; 7 bases are a match to TRBD2. Looked up from germline, CDR1 is KGHDR and CDR2 is SFDVKD. The CDR3 consists of 16 residues. V lost 4 bases and J lost 1; bases outside the gene matches: 7. The CDR3 is CATSDRGVMGTDTQYF. In DNA, the CDR3 is TGTGCCACCAGTGACCGGGGGGTAATGGGCACAGATACGCAGTATTTT.

This clone was detected only once. The chain combines TRBV6-2 or TRBV6-3 with TRBJ1-2; D is perhaps TRBD1 (5 bases). Trimming shortened V by 5 bases and J by 8 bases, and 18 bases separated the two germline ends. This CDR3 region has 14 residues. Germline V gene data show CDR1 as MNHEY and CDR2 as SVGEGT. This CDR3 is CASSPGLSGYGYTF. In DNA form, the CDR3 reads TGTGCCAGCAGTCCGGGACTATCGGGGTACGGCTACACCTTC.

The chain links TRBV7-9 to TRBJ2-3; D unresolved. Germline values: CDR1 SEHNR, CDR2 FQNEAQ (reference sequence). This CDR3 has 12 amino acids. Deletions cut 5 bases from V and 6 bases from J, with 9 bases between. CDR3 coding DNA: TGTGCCAGCAGCCCGGGTGGGGATACGCAGTATTTT. Protein: CASSPGGDTQYF.

This chain connects TRBV5-1 to TRBJ1-1; D remains ambiguous. The V gene's germline CDR1 is SGHRS and CDR2 YFSETQ. The V end lost 0 bases, the J end lost 0 bases, and 9 bases lay between the germline ends. This CDR3 comprises 15 residues. CDR3 nucleotides: TGCGCCAGCAGCTTGGGAACAGCAGTGAACACTGAAGCTTTCTTT. Translated: CASSLGTAVNTEAFF.

This chain joins TRBV12-3 or TRBV12-4 and TRBJ1-5; D call uncertain. Deletions cut 5 bases from V and 4 bases from J, with 6 bases between. The CDR3 runs to 12 residues. In DNA form, the CDR3 reads TGTGCCAGCAGTCCAGGAAATCAGCCCCAGCATTTT. It codes for CASSPGNQPQHF.

V usage is TRBV10-3 and J usage is TRBJ1-2, with 7 bases matching TRBD1. J lost 5 bases, V lost 9 bases, and 12 bases had no gene match. The CDR3 runs to 14 residues. CDR1 and CDR2 from the germline V gene are ENHRY and SYGVKD. CDR3 region: CAISSGQDYYGYTF. In nucleotides, the CDR3 is TGTGCCATATCGAGCGGACAGGACTATTATGGCTACACCTTC.

The chain is built from TRBV18 and TRBJ2-1; D might be TRBD1 (5 bases). V was clipped by 2 bases and J by 8 bases, with 7 bases between them. CDR3 length equals 12 residues. The germline gives CDR1 KGHSH, CDR2 LQKENI. CDR3 sequence reads: CASSPFRDEQFF. The CDR3 DNA follows: TGTGCCAGCTCACCATTCAGGGATGAGCAGTTCTTC.

This clone has more than one count but fewer than ten. The chain combines TRBV6-5 with TRBJ1-1, with D perhaps matching TRBD1 (6 bases). The CDR3 covers 12 residues. Trimming removed 5 bases from V and 5 bases from J, with 9 bases in between. Germline CDR1 is MNHEY and CDR2 is SVGAGI. The CDR3 sequence is CASSHQGTEAFF. In DNA form, the CDR3 reads TGTGCCAGCAGTCACCAGGGGACTGAAGCTTTCTTT.